A single sample gave rise to the 12 T cell receptor beta chains below, sequenced in a study of OX40 agonist ivuxolimab in advanced cancers. This table comes from immunoSEQ multiplex PCR, and its TCRdb copy is limited to in-frame clones, with some not included. Here the sample spans 30,000 to 45,000 clones, 65% to 85% being singletons. This material consisted of CD4+ or CD8+ T cells sorted from blood, taken in a trial of the OX40 agonist ivuxolimab. The receptors come from an adult with an advanced solid tumor such as melanoma, head and neck, liver or kidney cancer.

The DNA of the CDR3 is TGTGCCAGCAGGGTAGGGGTAGGATTCGGGGAGCTGTTTTTT. It is translated as CASRVGVGFGELFF. The chain is built from TRBV6-5 and TRBJ2-2, with D possibly being TRBD1 (5 bases). Germline V gives CDR1 MNHEY, CDR2 SVGAGI. CDR3 size: 14 residues. Trimming took off 6 bases at V and 7 bases at J, with 15 bases between the two ends.

The chain combines TRBV7-9 with TRBJ2-3, with 8 bases fitting TRBD2. CDR1 SEHNR and CDR2 FQNEAQ come from the germline V gene (reference sequence). The V gene end was trimmed by 5 bases and the J gene end by 2 bases; junction bases not matched to a gene: 6. The CDR3 is 15 amino acids. CDR3 DNA sequence: TGTGCCAGCAGCGCGGGGGGCATTTCCACAGATACGCAGTATTTT. Translation: CASSAGGISTDTQYF.

V usage is TRBV20-1 and J usage is TRBJ1-2; D is undetermined. Looked up from germline, CDR1 is DFQATT and CDR2 is SNEGSKA (reference sequence). This CDR3 is 9 amino acids long. The ends were cut back, 5 bases at V and 8 bases at J, with 6 bases in the middle. The CDR3 nucleotides read TGCAGTGCTCTGGGCGGCTACACCTTC. It yields the protein CSALGGYTF.

The V gene is TRBV7-2, the J gene TRBJ2-2; D call uncertain. The CDR3 has 14 residues. Trimming took 3 bases from V and 0 from J, leaving 5 bases between them. The germline V gene encodes CDR1 SGHTA and CDR2 FQGNSA. CDR3: CASSFEPNTGELFF. The CDR3 DNA is TGTGCCAGCAGCTTTGAACCGAACACCGGGGAGCTGTTTTTT.

This sequence joins TRBV7-2 and TRBJ2-7; D may be TRBD2 (6 bases). Trimming shortened V by 5 bases and J by 0 bases, and 14 bases separated the two germline ends. The CDR3 spans 15 residues. Germline values: CDR1 SGHTA, CDR2 FQGNSA. CDR3 DNA sequence: TGTGCCAGCAGCCTGGGAGGCTCTTCCTCCTACGAGCAGTACTTC. Protein sequence: CASSLGGSSSYEQYF.

The gene calls are TRBV5-1 and TRBJ1-4, with D possibly matching TRBD1 (5 bases). The CDR3 extends over 14 amino acids. From germline, CDR1 is SGHRS and CDR2 YFSETQ. Trimming cost V 3 bases and J 5 bases, with 11 bases left between them. CDR3: CASSSGRGNEKLFF. CDR3 coding DNA: TGCGCCAGCAGCTCCGGACGGGGGAATGAAAAACTGTTTTTT.

The rearrangement uses TRBV10-3 and TRBJ1-1, with D perhaps matching TRBD1 (6 bases). Germline V gene sequence: CDR1 ENHRY, CDR2 SYGVKD. V was clipped by 10 bases and J by 2 bases, with 14 bases between them. The CDR3 loop spans 13 amino acids. Here the CDR3 reads CATGGQPNTEAFF. In nucleotides, the CDR3 is TGTGCCACGGGTGGACAGCCCAACACTGAAGCTTTCTTT.

The chain has TRBV7-9 and TRBJ2-1, with 8 bases fitting TRBD2. This CDR3 contains 16 residues. Germline CDR1 reads SEHNR; CDR2 reads FQNEAQ (reference sequence). The ends lost 0 bases at V and 7 bases at J; junction bases unmatched: 8. The CDR3 protein is CASSLASGGIKNEQFF. The CDR3 DNA follows: TGTGCCAGCAGCTTAGCTTCGGGGGGGATTAAGAATGAGCAGTTCTTC.

V is TRBV5-8 and J is TRBJ1-4; 9 bases map to TRBD1. The germline CDR1 and CDR2 sequences are SGHTS and YDEGEE. The CDR3 loop spans 17 amino acids. V dropped 1 base and J dropped 7; count of bases not matched to a gene: 11. The CDR3 protein is CASSLYGGTGRIEKLFF. CDR3 nucleotide sequence: TGTGCCAGCAGCTTGTACGGAGGGACAGGGAGAATTGAAAAACTGTTTTTT.

This clone is a singleton in its sample. This chain uses TRBV7-3 with TRBJ2-2; TRBD2 matches at 11 bases. This CDR3 spans 18 amino acids. Unmatched junction bases numbered 8, after V lost 2 bases and J lost 3 bases. Germline V gene data show CDR1 as SGHTA and CDR2 as FQGTGA. The CDR3 reads CASSLLAGGPSYTGELFF. As DNA, the CDR3 is TGTGCCAGCAGCTTACTAGCGGGGGGCCCCTCTTACACCGGGGAGCTGTTTTTT. Full variable domain (outside the CDR3, taken from reference TRBV7-3 and TRBJ2-2): GAGVSQTPSNKVTEKGKYVELRCDPISGHTALYWYRQSLGQGPEFLIYFQGTGAADDSGLPNDRFFAVRPEGSVSTLKIQRTERGDSAVYLCASSLLAGGPSYTGELFFGEGSRLTVL.

V usage is TRBV2 and J usage is TRBJ2-3, with D tentatively TRBD1 (6 bases). Germline V CDR1 and CDR2: SNHLY, FYNNEI. Trimming shortened V by 0 bases and J by 6 bases, and 16 bases separated the two germline ends. CDR3 length: 16 residues. CDR3 amino acids: CASSEALLSGGDTQYF. The DNA of the CDR3 is TGTGCCAGCAGTGAAGCGCTTCTTTCTGGGGGCGATACGCAGTATTTT.

This clone showed up just a few times. The chain recombines TRBV7-9 with TRBJ2-1; TRBD1 matches at 7 bases. Germline trimming cut 5 bases from V and 5 bases from J; bases unmatched to any gene: 6. CDR3 size: 14 residues. The germline CDR1 and CDR2 sequences are SEHNR and FQNEAQ (reference sequence). DNA of the CDR3: TGTGCCAGCAGCCCCGGGACAGAAAACAATGAGCAGTTCTTC. Its protein is CASSPGTENNEQFF. Full variable domain (rest looked up from reference TRBV7-9 and TRBJ2-1): DTGVSQNPRHKITKRGQNVTFRCDPISEHNRLYWYRQTLGQGPEFLTYFQNEAQLEKSRLLSDRFSAERPKGSFSTLEIQRTEQGDSAMYLCASSPGTENNEQFFGPGTRLTVL.